This TCR beta chain emerged from a study of blood T cell repertoires in COVID-19. Germline lookup yields CDR1 MGHRA and CDR2 YSYEKL. Deletions cut 3 bases from V and 11 bases from J, with 17 bases between. This CDR3 comprises 15 residues. TCRdb keeps only in-frame clones here, not all; method: immunoSEQ multiplex PCR. Of approximately 110,000 clones listed, around nine tenths are singletons. The chain carries TRBV4-1 and TRBJ1-6; D is possibly TRBD1 (6 bases). The sample consisted of peripheral blood. The source of this sequence is a man aged 45-65 years with COVID-19, enrolled during active disease. DNA of the CDR3: TGCGCCAGCAGCCACGCACAGGGTAGTGACACACCCCTCCACTTT. Translation gives CASSHAQGSDTPLHF.